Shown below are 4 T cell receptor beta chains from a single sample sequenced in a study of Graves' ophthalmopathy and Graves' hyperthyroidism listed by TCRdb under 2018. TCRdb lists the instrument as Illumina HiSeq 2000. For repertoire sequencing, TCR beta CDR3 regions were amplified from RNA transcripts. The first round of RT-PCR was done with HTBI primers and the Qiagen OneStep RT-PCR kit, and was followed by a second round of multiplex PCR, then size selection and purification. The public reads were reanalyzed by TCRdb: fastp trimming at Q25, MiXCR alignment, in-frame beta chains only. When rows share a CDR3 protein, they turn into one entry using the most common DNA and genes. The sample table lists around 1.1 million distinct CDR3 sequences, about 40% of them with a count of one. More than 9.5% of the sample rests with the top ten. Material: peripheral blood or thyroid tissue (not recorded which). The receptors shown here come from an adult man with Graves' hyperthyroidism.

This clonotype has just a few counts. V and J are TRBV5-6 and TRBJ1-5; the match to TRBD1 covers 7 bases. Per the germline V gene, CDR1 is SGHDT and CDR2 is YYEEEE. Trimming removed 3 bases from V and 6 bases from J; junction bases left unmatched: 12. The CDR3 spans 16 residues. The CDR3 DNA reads TGTGCCAGCAGCTCCCTGAGGACAGGACATTTTCAGCCCCAGCATTTT. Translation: CASSSLRTGHFQPQHF.

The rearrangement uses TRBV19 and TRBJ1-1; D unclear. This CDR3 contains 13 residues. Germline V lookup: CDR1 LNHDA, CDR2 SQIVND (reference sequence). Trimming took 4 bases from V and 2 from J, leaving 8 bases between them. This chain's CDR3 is CASSNAGNTEAFF. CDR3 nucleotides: TGTGCCAGTAGTAATGCGGGTAACACTGAAGCTTTCTTT.

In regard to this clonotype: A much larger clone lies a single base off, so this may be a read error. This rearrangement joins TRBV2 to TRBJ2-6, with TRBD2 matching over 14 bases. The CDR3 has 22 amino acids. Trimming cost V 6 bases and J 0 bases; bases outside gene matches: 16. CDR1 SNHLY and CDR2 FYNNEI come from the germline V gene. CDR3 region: CASRETIGLAGGTGSGANVLTF. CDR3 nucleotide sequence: TGTGCCAGCAGGGAGACCATAGGACTAGCGGGGGGCACAGGCTCTGGGGCCAACGTCCTGACTTTC.

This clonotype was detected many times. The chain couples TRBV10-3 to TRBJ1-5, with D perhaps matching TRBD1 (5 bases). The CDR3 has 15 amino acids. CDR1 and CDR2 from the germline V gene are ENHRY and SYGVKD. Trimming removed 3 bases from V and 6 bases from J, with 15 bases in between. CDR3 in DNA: TGTGCCATCAGTGAACCTGACAGTCCGCGTCAGCCCCAGCATTTT. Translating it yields CAISEPDSPRQPQHF.